This TCR beta chain derives from a study of blood T cell repertoires in COVID-19. At the level of the study: Acute and convalescent COVID-19 samples came from the United States, Italy and Spain. PBMCs, B-cell-depleted T cells, or T cells were the source of the cDNA or gDNA that made up the material.

This CDR3 has 14 residues. Trimming took 4 bases from V and 6 from J; bases not matched to a gene: 5. CDR1 and CDR2 from the germline V gene are LGHDT and YNNKEL (reference sequence). Authors' analysis steps: Nucleated cell number was recorded as an estimate derived from reference gene primer amplification. Only in-frame clones appear in the TCRdb table, and some are missing; sequencing was by immunoSEQ multiplex PCR. V and J calls and clone size are given by that table; D and trimming were obtained from the DNA. In the table there are around 72,000 clones, roughly 89% of which are singletons. The sample consisted of peripheral blood. The clonotype comes from a woman between 45 and 65 years old with acute or convalescent COVID-19. This chain connects TRBV3-1 (or the pseudogene TRBV3-2) to TRBJ1-5; TRBD1 agrees at 8 bases. Here the CDR3 DNA reads TGTGCCAGCAGCCGTTCAGGGGGCACTCAGCCCCAGCATTTT. The encoded protein is CASSRSGGTQPQHF.